This TCR beta chain was observed in a study of blood T cells in healthy people across ages. A second PCR, run for roughly 7 to 12 cycles, used a sample-barcoded 5' primer plus a J-beta primer mix. TCRdb used MiXCR to reprocess the 5' RACE reads, holding one entry per CDR3 protein. The data hold 450,000 to 600,000 distinct CDR3 sequences, with roughly a quarter observed a single time. Separately, the same data were catalogued under a study of T cells of mothers and their children.

Sequenced sample: blood. This TCR derives from a boy aged 2 to 10 in good health.

The CDR3 DNA sequence: TGCAGCGTTCGGACAGGGGGCAACTATGGCTACACCTTC. Translation: CSVRTGGNYGYTF. This sequence joins TRBV29-1 and TRBJ1-2; 11 bases are shared with TRBD1. V dropped 5 bases and J dropped 2; count of bases not matched to a gene: 1. The CDR3 totals 13 residues. Germline V CDR1 and CDR2: SQVTM, ANQGSEA.